What follows are 15 T cell receptor beta chains derived from one specimen sequenced in a study of blood T cell repertoires in COVID-19. Repertoires were generated with immunoSEQ multiplex PCR, while TCRdb's copy carries only in-frame clones and drops some. The top ten hold 3% to 4% of the sample, which has about 350,000 clones, approximately 89% seen once. Sequenced: peripheral blood. These receptors were obtained from a woman in her sixties with COVID-19, enrolled during active disease.

This sequence joins TRBV11-2 and TRBJ2-7; D possibly corresponds to TRBD1 (5 bases). This CDR3 region has 14 residues. V was shortened by 3 bases and J by 4 bases, with 13 bases between the two germline ends. Per the germline V gene, CDR1 is SGHAT and CDR2 is FQNNGV. The CDR3 protein is CASSLGRAGYEQYF. CDR3 bases: TGTGCCAGCAGCTTGGGGCGCGCAGGGTACGAGCAGTACTTC.

This clone was recorded only once. The CDR3 here is CASSARQGAVTEAFF. CDR3 nucleotide sequence: TGTGCCAGCAGCGCTAGACAGGGGGCGGTCACTGAAGCTTTCTTT. The rearrangement joins TRBV9 to TRBJ1-1; 10 bases are shared with TRBD1. The CDR3 runs 15 residues. CDR1 and CDR2 from the germline V gene are SGDLS and YYNGEE. V lost 3 bases and J lost 4; bases outside the gene matches: 6.

The chain carries TRBV6-5 and TRBJ2-1; 11 bases match TRBD2. Germline V gene data show CDR1 as MNHEY and CDR2 as SVGAGI. Losses at the gene ends were 6 bases for V and 11 bases for J; bases not matched to a gene: 6. CDR3 length: 13 residues. Here the CDR3 DNA reads TGTGCCAGCAGCCTAGCGGGGGGATTTAAGCAGTTCTTC. Translated: CASSLAGGFKQFF.

The genes are TRBV24-1 and TRBJ1-1; TRBD1 agrees at 7 bases. This CDR3 contains 12 residues. Germline CDR1 and CDR2: KGHDR and SFDVKD. V was clipped by 3 bases and J by 7 bases; unmatched bases: 1. Here the CDR3 DNA reads TGTGCCACCAGTGATCGGACAGGTGAAGCTTTCTTT. Residues: CATSDRTGEAFF.

The genes are TRBV19 and TRBJ2-5; weak D call: TRBD1 (8 bases). The CDR3 has 14 amino acids. Germline loops: CDR1 LNHDA, CDR2 SQIVND (reference sequence). The V end was cut by 9 bases, the J end by 1 base, with 15 bases between. This chain's CDR3 is CASQNRGGQETQYF. The CDR3 region has the DNA TGTGCCAGCCAAAACAGGGGGGGCCAAGAGACCCAGTACTTC.

The chain has TRBV2 and TRBJ1-1, with TRBD1 matching 9 bases. Germline values: CDR1 SNHLY, CDR2 FYNNEI. This CDR3 has 14 residues. The V gene end was trimmed by 6 bases and the J gene end by 4 bases; junction bases not matched to a gene: 6. In nucleotides, the CDR3 is TGTGCCAGCAGCCCGACAGGGGGAGTCACTGAAGCTTTCTTT. Translated: CASSPTGGVTEAFF.

This chain's CDR3 is CASSYRRNTEAFF. The CDR3 DNA is TGTGCCAGCAGCTACCGCAGGAACACTGAAGCTTTCTTT. The chain couples TRBV11-2 to TRBJ1-1; D remains unclear. Germline V gene lookup returns CDR1 SGHAT and CDR2 FQNNGV. V lost 4 bases, J lost 1 base, and 7 bases lay in between. The CDR3 consists of 13 residues.

This clone was seen ten or more times. The J gene is TRBJ2-5, the V gene TRBV4-1, with TRBD2 matching over 12 bases. The CDR3 has 18 residues. The trim removed 0 bases at V and 5 bases at J, leaving 10 bases unmatched. Germline V CDR1 and CDR2: MGHRA, YSYEKL. CDR3 in DNA: TGCGCCAGCAGCCAAGATAGAACTAGCGGGGGGTTTCAGGAGACCCAGTACTTC. This translates into CASSQDRTSGGFQETQYF.

In nucleotides, the CDR3 is TGTGCCAGCAGCTTAGAGAGCAGGGGAGTCTATAATTCACCCCTCCACTTT. It encodes CASSLESRGVYNSPLHF. The gene calls are TRBV21-1 and TRBJ1-6; the table names TRBD1, a call not compared with the DNA. TRBV21-1 is reported as a pseudogene. The length of the CDR3 is 17 residues.

This clone has a single count. J is TRBJ1-2 and V is TRBV6-5, with a tentative D call TRBD1 (6 bases). Trimming pared 4 bases from V and 4 bases from J, leaving 16 bases between. Germline V gene data show CDR1 as MNHEY and CDR2 as SVGAGI. The CDR3 is 15 residues long. DNA of the CDR3: TGTGCCAGCAGTTTCACCCCGACAGGTTCCTATGGCTACACCTTC. Residues: CASSFTPTGSYGYTF.

The gene calls are TRBV5-1 and TRBJ2-1; D not resolved. Germline CDR1 reads SGHRS; CDR2 reads YFSETQ. V was clipped by 4 bases and J by 9 bases, with 20 bases between them. The CDR3 extends over 15 amino acids. The CDR3 reads CASSPHPGGSGEQFF. DNA of the CDR3: TGCGCCAGCAGCCCCCACCCGGGTGGATCGGGTGAGCAGTTCTTC.

In its sample, this clone was seen once. The same CDR3 arises from other DNA sequences in this sample as well. The chain links TRBV18 to TRBJ2-5; TRBD2 might be the D (6 bases). The CDR3 totals 14 residues. The germline V and J ends were trimmed by 6 bases and 5 bases, with 16 bases remaining between them. Germline CDR1 and CDR2: KGHSH and LQKENI. DNA for the CDR3: TGTGCCAGCTCGCCTAGAGGAGGGGAGGAGACCCAGTACTTC. This encodes CASSPRGGEETQYF.

The J gene is TRBJ2-3, the V gene TRBV5-1; 14 bases are a match to TRBD2. The junction had 3 bases not matched to a gene; V was cut back by 7 bases and J by 5 bases. Germline CDR1 and CDR2: SGHRS and YFSETQ. This CDR3 contains 14 residues. CDR3 amino acids: CASSGLAGVDTQYF. Here the CDR3 DNA reads TGCGCCAGCTCGGGACTAGCGGGGGTAGATACGCAGTATTTT.

This sequence joins TRBV12-3 or TRBV12-4 and TRBJ1-1; possible D gene TRBD1, 6 bases. The V end lost 6 bases, the J end lost 10 bases, and 12 bases lay between the germline ends. The CDR3 contains 11 residues. The CDR3 here is CASRGQVVAFF. In DNA, the CDR3 is TGTGCCAGCAGGGGACAAGTCGTAGCTTTCTTT.

The chain employs TRBV18 and TRBJ1-4; D ambiguous. Trimming stripped 3 bases from V and 0 bases from J, with 11 bases between. The CDR3 consists of 16 residues. Germline-derived CDR1 and CDR2 are KGHSH and LQKENI. This CDR3 reads CASSPLRGATNEKLFF. In nucleotides, the CDR3 is TGTGCCAGCTCACCGCTCCGGGGAGCAACTAATGAAAAACTGTTTTTT.